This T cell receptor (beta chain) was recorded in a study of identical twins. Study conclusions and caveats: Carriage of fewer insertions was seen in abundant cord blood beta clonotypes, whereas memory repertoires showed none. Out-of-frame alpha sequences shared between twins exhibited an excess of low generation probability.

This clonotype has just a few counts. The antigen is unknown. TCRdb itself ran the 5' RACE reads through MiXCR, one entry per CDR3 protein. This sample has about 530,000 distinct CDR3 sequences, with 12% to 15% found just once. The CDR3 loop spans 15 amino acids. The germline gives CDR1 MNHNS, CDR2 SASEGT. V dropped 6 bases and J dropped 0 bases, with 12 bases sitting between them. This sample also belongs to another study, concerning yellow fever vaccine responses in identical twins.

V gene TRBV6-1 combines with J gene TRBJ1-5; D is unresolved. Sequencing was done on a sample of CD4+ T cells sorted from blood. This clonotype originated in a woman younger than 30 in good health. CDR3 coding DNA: TGTGCCAGCAGCCGGACGTACGATAGCAATCAGCCCCAGCATTTT. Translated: CASSRTYDSNQPQHF.